The 18 T cell receptor beta chains below all came from one sample that was sequenced in a study of cytomegalovirus exposure and HLA in healthy donors. Amplification used 60 Vbeta primers and 13 Jbeta primers. Libraries were prepared by immunoSEQ multiplex PCR; TCRdb keeps only in-frame clonotypes and omits some of them. The repertoire holds under 70,000 clones, with 65% to 70% as singletons. What was sequenced was PBMCs. The receptors derive from a woman in her 30s in good health and CMV-seronegative.

The V and J genes are TRBV2 and TRBJ2-2; 9 positions agree with TRBD1. J was trimmed by 5 bases and V by 5 bases; bases with no gene match: 6. Per germline, CDR1 SNHLY and CDR2 FYNNEI. This CDR3 has 15 amino acids. CDR3: CASSIRQGGTGELFF. DNA of the CDR3: TGTGCCAGCAGTATAAGACAGGGGGGGACCGGGGAGCTGTTTTTT.

This chain joins TRBV30 and TRBJ1-4; D uncertain. The CDR3 spans 13 residues. Germline loops: CDR1 GTSNPN, CDR2 SVGIG (reference sequence). V lost 8 bases, J lost 3 bases, and 13 bases lay in between. CDR3 in DNA: TGTGCCCGCCGCGGGATGCCTAATGAAAAACTGTTTTTT. Translating gives CARRGMPNEKLFF.

The chain joins TRBV4-1 to TRBJ1-4, with D possibly being TRBD1 (5 bases). This CDR3 has 18 amino acids. V lost 3 bases and J 0 bases, leaving 17 bases between the germline ends. Germline CDR1 and CDR2: MGHRA and YSYEKL. CDR3 residues: CASSQTVLNLATNEKLFF. Here the CDR3 DNA reads TGCGCCAGCAGCCAGACAGTCCTTAACCTTGCAACTAATGAAAAACTGTTTTTT.

The chain joins TRBV7-2 to TRBJ1-5, with D possibly TRBD1 on 6 matching bases. Trimming took 7 bases from V and 6 from J, leaving 10 bases between them. This CDR3 spans 12 amino acids. In germline, CDR1 is SGHTA, CDR2 FQGNSA. The CDR3, as DNA: TGTGCCAGCACCCTAGGGGGTCAGCCCCAGCATTTT. This translates into CASTLGGQPQHF.

The rearrangement joins TRBV20-1 to TRBJ2-1; no firm D call. The V and J ends lost 1 base and 8 bases respectively, with 6 bases between them. The CDR3 spans 11 residues. Germline V gives CDR1 DFQATT, CDR2 SNEGSKA (reference sequence). In nucleotides, the CDR3 is TGCAGTGCTAGAGGAGGCGATGAGCAGTTCTTC. It encodes CSARGGDEQFF.

The V and J genes are TRBV19 and TRBJ1-1; weak D call: TRBD1 (6 bases). The V end lost 4 bases, the J end lost 0 bases, and 15 bases lay between the germline ends. There are 16 residues in the CDR3. The germline CDR1 and CDR2 sequences are LNHDA and SQIVND (reference sequence). CDR3 sequence: CASSSGGGIMNTEAFF. For the CDR3, the DNA is TGTGCCAGTAGTAGTGGGGGCGGAATCATGAACACTGAAGCTTTCTTT.

This clone was found a few times. The chain carries TRBV6-1 and TRBJ1-4, with 9 bases aligning to TRBD1. V trimming: 8 bases; J trimming: 6 bases; junction bases outside the gene matches: 1. The CDR3 is made up of 12 amino acids. The germline V gene encodes CDR1 MNHNS and CDR2 SASEGT. CDR3 protein: CASRDRDEKLFF. The CDR3 nucleotides are TGTGCCAGCCGGGACAGGGATGAAAAACTGTTTTTT.

This chain connects TRBV28 to TRBJ2-3; a possible D gene is TRBD1 (6 bases). CDR3 length: 16 amino acids. Germline V gene data show CDR1 as MDHEN and CDR2 as SYDVKM. The V gene lost 4 bases and the J gene lost 0 bases, with 14 bases spanning the gap. Written as DNA, the CDR3 is TGTGCCAGCAGTTCTTCCGGACAGTCTAGCACAGATACGCAGTATTTT. Protein: CASSSSGQSSTDTQYF.

The gene calls are TRBV30 and TRBJ2-5; D is ambiguous. The V end was cut by 4 bases, the J end by 1 base, with 10 bases between. Germline CDR1 reads GTSNPN; CDR2 reads SVGIG (reference sequence). CDR3 length: 13 residues. The CDR3 reads CAWNGARQETQYF. The CDR3 DNA sequence: TGTGCCTGGAATGGAGCCCGCCAAGAGACCCAGTACTTC.

This clone occurred a few times. The rearrangement links TRBV2 to TRBJ1-5; TRBD1 might be the D (6 bases). The CDR3 contains 14 residues. V was pared by 4 bases and J by 6 bases, with 13 bases between. CDR1 SNHLY and CDR2 FYNNEI come from the germline V gene. CDR3 in amino acids: CASSGARGVQPQHF. CDR3 DNA sequence: TGTGCCAGCAGTGGGGCCAGGGGTGTTCAGCCCCAGCATTTT. Drawing the rest from reference TRBV2 and TRBJ1-5, the complete variable domain is EPEVTQTPSHQVTQMGQEVILRCVPISNHLYFYWYRQILGQKVEFLVSFYNNEISEKSEIFDDQFSVERPDGSNFTLKIRSTKLEDSAMYFCASSGARGVQPQHFGDGTRLSIL.

V and J are TRBV19 and TRBJ2-3; tentatively, D is TRBD2 (6 bases). CDR3 length: 14 residues. CDR1 is LNHDA, CDR2 SQIVND, per germline (reference sequence). V lost 4 bases and J lost 0, with 8 bases in between. Written as DNA, the CDR3 is TGTGCCAGTAGTACTAGCGCTAGCACAGATACGCAGTATTTT. Translating gives CASSTSASTDTQYF.

This chain uses TRBV6-1 with TRBJ2-7; TRBD1 agrees at 10 bases. Germline V gene sequence: CDR1 MNHNS, CDR2 SASEGT. Trimming took 8 bases from V and 4 from J; bases not matched to a gene: 2. The CDR3 is 12 residues long. In DNA form, the CDR3 reads TGTGCCAGCGCGGGACAGGGGTACGAGCAGTACTTC. This translates into CASAGQGYEQYF.

The chain uses TRBV4-3 and TRBJ2-5; 16 bases line up with TRBD2. The CDR3 is made up of 16 amino acids. The germline gives CDR1 LGHNA, CDR2 YSLEER. Trimming removed 4 bases from V and 5 bases from J; junction bases left unmatched: 4. Here the CDR3 DNA reads TGCGCCAGCAGCCCAGGGACTAGCGGGGGGGCGGAGACCCAGTACTTC. It encodes CASSPGTSGGAETQYF.

The gene calls are TRBV5-1 and TRBJ2-3, with D possibly TRBD2 on 6 matching bases. The V end lost 0 bases, the J end lost 0 bases, and 11 bases lay between the germline ends. The CDR3 runs to 16 residues. Germline V CDR1 and CDR2: SGHRS, YFSETQ. The CDR3 protein is CASSLDGGPSTDTQYF. In DNA form, the CDR3 reads TGCGCCAGCAGCTTGGACGGGGGTCCTAGCACAGATACGCAGTATTTT.

The chain joins TRBV30 to TRBJ1-1; 9 bases match TRBD1. V lost 4 bases, J lost 4 bases, and 16 bases stayed unmatched. CDR1 and CDR2 (germline): GTSNPN, SVGIG (reference sequence). This CDR3 region has 17 residues. DNA of the CDR3: TGTGCCTGGAACAAAAATTTCAAGCCGGGACAGGGCACTGAAGCTTTCTTT. It specifies CAWNKNFKPGQGTEAFF.

V usage is TRBV6-5 and J usage is TRBJ1-2; D is perhaps TRBD1 (5 bases). The CDR3 is 12 residues long. Per the germline V gene, CDR1 is MNHEY and CDR2 is SVGAGI. Trimming shortened V by 6 bases and J by 3 bases, and 8 bases separated the two germline ends. DNA for the CDR3: TGTGCCAGCAGCCAGACAGACTATGGCTACACCTTC. Translation: CASSQTDYGYTF.

The chain is built from TRBV4-2 and TRBJ1-6; weak D call: TRBD1 (6 bases). Germline lookup yields CDR1 LGHNA and CDR2 YNFKEQ. The CDR3 has 15 amino acids. Trimming removed 4 bases at V and 7 bases at J, with 14 bases between. CDR3 loop: CASSPTGSENSPLHF. CDR3 DNA: TGTGCCAGCAGCCCTACAGGGAGCGAAAATTCACCCCTCCACTTT.

The V gene is TRBV6-1, the J gene TRBJ1-5; D not resolved. V lost 5 bases and J 4 bases, leaving 9 bases between the germline ends. Germline V gives CDR1 MNHNS, CDR2 SASEGT. This CDR3 has 13 amino acids. The DNA of the CDR3 is TGTGCCAGCAGTAATTCCTTAAATCAGCCCCAGCATTTT. It specifies CASSNSLNQPQHF.